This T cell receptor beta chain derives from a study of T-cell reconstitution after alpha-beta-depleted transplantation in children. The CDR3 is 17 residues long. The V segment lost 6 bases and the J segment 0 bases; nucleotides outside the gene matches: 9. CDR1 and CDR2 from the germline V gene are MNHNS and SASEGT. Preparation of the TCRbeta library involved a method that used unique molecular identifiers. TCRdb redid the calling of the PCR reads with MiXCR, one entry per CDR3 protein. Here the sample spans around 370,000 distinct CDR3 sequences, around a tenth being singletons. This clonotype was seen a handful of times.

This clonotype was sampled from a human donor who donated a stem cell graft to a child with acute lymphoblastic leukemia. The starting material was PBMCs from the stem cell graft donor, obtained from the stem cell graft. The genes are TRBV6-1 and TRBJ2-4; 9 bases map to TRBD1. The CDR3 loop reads CASREHRGHLAKNIQYF. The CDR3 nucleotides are TGTGCCAGCAGGGAACACAGGGGGCATTTAGCCAAAAACATTCAGTACTTC.